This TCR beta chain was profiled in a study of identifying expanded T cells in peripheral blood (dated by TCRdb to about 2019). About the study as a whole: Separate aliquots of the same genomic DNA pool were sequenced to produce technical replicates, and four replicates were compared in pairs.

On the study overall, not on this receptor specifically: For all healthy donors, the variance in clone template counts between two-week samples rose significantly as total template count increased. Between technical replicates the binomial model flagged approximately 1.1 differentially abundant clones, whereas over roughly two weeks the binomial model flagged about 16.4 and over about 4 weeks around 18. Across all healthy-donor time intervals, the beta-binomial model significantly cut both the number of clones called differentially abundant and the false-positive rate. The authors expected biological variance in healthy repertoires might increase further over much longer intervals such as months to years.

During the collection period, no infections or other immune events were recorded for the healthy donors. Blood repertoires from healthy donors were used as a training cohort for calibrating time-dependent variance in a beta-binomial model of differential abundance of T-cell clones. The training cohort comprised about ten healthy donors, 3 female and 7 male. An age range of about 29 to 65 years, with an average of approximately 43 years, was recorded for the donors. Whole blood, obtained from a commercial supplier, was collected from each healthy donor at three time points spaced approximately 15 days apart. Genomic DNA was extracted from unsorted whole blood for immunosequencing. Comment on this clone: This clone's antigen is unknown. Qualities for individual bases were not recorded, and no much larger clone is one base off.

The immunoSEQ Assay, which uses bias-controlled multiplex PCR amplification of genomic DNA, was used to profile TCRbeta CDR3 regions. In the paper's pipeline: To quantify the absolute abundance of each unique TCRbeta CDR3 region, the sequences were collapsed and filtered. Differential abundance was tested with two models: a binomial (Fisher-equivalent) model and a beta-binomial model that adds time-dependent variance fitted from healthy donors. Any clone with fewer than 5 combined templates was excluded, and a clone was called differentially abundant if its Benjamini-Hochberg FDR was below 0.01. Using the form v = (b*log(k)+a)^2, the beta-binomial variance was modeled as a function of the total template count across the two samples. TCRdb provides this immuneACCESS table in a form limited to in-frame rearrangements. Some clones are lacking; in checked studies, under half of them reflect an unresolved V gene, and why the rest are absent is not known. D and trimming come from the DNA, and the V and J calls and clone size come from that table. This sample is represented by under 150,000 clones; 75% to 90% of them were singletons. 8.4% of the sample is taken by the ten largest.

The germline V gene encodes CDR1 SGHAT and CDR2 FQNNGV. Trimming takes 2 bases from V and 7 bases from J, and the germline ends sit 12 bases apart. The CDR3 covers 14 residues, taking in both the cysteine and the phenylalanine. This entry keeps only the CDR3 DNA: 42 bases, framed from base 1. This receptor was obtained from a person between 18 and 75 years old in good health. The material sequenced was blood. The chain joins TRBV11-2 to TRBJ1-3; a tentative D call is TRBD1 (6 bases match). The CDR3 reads CASSLQGMGNTIYF. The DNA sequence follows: TGTGCCAGCAGCTTACAGGGGATGGGGAACACCATATATTTT.